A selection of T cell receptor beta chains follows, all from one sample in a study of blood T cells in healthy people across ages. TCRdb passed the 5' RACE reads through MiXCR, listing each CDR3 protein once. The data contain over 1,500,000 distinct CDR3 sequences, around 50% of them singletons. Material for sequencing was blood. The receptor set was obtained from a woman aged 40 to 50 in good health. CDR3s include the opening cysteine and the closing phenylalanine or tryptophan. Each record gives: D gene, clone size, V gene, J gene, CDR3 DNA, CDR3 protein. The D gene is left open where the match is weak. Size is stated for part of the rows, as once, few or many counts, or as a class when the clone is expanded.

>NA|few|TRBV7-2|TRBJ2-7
TGTGCCAGCACCCGACCCCAGAGCGAGCAGTACTTC
CASTRPQSEQYF
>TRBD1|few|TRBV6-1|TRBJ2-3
TGTGCCAGCAGTGATACAGGGGACCCACTAGATACGCAGTATTTT
CASSDTGDPLDTQYF
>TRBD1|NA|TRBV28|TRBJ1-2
TGTGCCAGCAGTCCCTCCGGGACAGGTCTCCGCGGCTACACCTTC
CASSPSGTGLRGYTF
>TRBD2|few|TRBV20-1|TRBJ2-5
TGCAGTGCTAGTGATGGGACTAGCGGGGGCAAGACCCAGTACTTC
CSASDGTSGGKTQYF
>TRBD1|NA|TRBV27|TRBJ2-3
TGTGCCAGCAGTTCCTCCCGGAGACAGGGCGGATACACAGATACGCAGTATTTT
CASSSSRRQGGYTDTQYF
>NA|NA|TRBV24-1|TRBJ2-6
TGTGCCACCAGTGAGACGGGGGCGCTTGGGGCCAACGTCCTGACTTTC
CATSETGALGANVLTF
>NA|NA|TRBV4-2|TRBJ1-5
TGTGCCAGCAGCCAAGATCTAGGGGTTAATCAGCCCCAGCATTTT
CASSQDLGVNQPQHF
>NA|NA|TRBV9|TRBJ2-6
TGTGCCAGCAGCGTAGGCCCTGGGGCCAACGTCCTGACTTTC
CASSVGPGANVLTF
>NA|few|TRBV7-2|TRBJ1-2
TGTGCCAGCAGCCTTAATCATCCATGGACCCAATATGGCTACACCTTC
CASSLNHPWTQYGYTF
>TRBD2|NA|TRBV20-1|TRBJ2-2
TGCAGTGCTAAATGGTCGAGACTAGCGGGGGGGCCGTCCGGGGAGCTGTTTTTT
CSAKWSRLAGGPSGELFF
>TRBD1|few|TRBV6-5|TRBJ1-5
TGTGCCAGCAGCCCTGACAGGGGGAAGGGTCAGCCCCAGCATTTT
CASSPDRGKGQPQHF
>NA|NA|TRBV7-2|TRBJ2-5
TGTGTCAGCGGCGGTCCTGCGAAGACCCAGTACTTC
CVSGGPAKTQYF
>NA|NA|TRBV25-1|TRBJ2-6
TGTGCCAGCAGTGAACGAGGGGGACCCTCTGGGGCCAACGTCCTGACTTTC
CASSERGGPSGANVLTF
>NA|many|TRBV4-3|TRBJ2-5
TGCGCCAGCAGCCAAGAGGGAGCTACGGAGCAGTACTTC
CASSQEGATEQYF
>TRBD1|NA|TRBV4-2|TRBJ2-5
TGTGCCAGCAGCCAAGTACAGGGACAGGGGGAAGAGACCCAGTACTTC
CASSQVQGQGEETQYF
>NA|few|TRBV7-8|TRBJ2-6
TGTGCCAGCAGCTTATTGGAGGGTCGGAGGTCTGGGGCCAACGTCCTGACTTTC
CASSLLEGRRSGANVLTF
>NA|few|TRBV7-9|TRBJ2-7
TGTGCCAGCAGCTTATTTCCAGGGGAGGGTACCTACGAGCAGTACTTC
CASSLFPGEGTYEQYF
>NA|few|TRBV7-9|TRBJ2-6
TGTGCCAGCAGCTTAAGCTCAGCCGGGGCCAACGTCCTGACTTTC
CASSLSSAGANVLTF
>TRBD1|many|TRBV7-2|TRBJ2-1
TGTGCCAGCAGCCTAAACAGGGGCTACAATGAGCAGTTCTTC
CASSLNRGYNEQFF
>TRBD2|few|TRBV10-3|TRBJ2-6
TGTGCCATCCACTCGGGAGGCGGAGAGACAGCCTCTGGGGCCAACGTCCTGACTTTC
CAIHSGGGETASGANVLTF
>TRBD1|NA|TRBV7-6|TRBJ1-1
TGTGCCAGCAGCTTAGGGGGGCAGGGGGACACTGAAGCTTTCTTT
CASSLGGQGDTEAFF
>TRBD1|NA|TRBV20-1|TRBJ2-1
TGCAGTGCTACGACAGGGACCGAGGCCCAGTTCTTC
CSATTGTEAQFF
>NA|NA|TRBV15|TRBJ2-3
TGTGCCACCAGTGTGGACCCGAAAAACACAGATACGCAGTATTTT
CATSVDPKNTDTQYF
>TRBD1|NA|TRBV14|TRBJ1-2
TGTGCCAGCAGCCTTGACAGGGCGGGCTACTATGGCTACACCTTC
CASSLDRAGYYGYTF
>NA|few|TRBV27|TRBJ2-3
TGTGCCAGCAGTTTAATAACAGGGCGAGTTGGAGATACGCAGTATTTT
CASSLITGRVGDTQYF